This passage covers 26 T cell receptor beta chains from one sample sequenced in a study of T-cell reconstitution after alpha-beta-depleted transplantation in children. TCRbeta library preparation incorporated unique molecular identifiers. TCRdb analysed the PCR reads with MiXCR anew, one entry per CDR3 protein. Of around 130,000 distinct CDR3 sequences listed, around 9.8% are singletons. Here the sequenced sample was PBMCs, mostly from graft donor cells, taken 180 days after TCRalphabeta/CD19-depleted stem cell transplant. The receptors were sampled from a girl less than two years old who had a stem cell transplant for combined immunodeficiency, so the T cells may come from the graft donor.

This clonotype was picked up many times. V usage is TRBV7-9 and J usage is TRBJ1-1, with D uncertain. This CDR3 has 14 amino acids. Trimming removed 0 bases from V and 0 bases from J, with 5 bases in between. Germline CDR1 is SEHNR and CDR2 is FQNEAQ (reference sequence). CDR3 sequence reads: CASSLAGMNTEAFF. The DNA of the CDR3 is TGTGCCAGCAGCTTAGCCGGGATGAACACTGAAGCTTTCTTT.

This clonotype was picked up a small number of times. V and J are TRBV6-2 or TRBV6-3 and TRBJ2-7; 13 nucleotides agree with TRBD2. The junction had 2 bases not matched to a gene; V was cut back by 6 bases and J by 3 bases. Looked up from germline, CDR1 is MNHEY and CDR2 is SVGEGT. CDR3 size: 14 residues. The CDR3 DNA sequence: TGTGCCAGCAGACTAGCGGGAGGGCTCTACGAGCAGTACTTC. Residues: CASRLAGGLYEQYF.

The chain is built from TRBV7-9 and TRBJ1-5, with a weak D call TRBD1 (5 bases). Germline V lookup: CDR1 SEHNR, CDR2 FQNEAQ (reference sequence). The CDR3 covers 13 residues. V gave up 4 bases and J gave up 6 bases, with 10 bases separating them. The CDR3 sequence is CASSSWGSQPQHF. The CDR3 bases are TGTGCCAGCAGCTCCTGGGGGAGTCAGCCCCAGCATTTT.

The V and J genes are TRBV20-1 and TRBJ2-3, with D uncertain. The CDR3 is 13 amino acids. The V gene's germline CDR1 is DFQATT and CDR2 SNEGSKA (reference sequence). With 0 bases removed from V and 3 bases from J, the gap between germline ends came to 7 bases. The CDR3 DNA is TGCAGTGCTAGAGATTTGGCAACAGATACGCAGTATTTT. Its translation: CSARDLATDTQYF.

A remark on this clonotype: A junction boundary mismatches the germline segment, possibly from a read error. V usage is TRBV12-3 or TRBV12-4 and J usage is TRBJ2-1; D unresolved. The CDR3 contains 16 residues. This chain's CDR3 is CTSRNGQTSSYNEQFF. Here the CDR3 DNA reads TGTACCAGCAGAAATGGTCAGACCAGCTCCTACAATGAGCAGTTCTTC.

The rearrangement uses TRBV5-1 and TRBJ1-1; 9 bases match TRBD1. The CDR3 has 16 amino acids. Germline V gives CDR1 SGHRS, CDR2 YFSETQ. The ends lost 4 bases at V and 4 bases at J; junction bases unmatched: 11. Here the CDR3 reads CASSLPGQGTATEAFF. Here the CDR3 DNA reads TGCGCCAGCAGCCTACCGGGACAGGGAACCGCCACTGAAGCTTTCTTT.

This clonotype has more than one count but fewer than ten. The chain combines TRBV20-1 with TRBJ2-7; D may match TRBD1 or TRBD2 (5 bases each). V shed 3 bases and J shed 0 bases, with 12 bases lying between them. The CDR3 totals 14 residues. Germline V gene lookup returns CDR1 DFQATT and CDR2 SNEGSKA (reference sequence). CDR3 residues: CSASGGGSSYEQYF. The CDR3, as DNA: TGCAGTGCTAGTGGTGGGGGAAGCTCCTACGAGCAGTACTTC.

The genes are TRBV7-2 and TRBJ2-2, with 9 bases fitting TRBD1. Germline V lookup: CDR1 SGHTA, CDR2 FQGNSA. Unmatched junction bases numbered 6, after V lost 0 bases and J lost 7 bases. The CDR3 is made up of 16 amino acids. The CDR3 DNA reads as TGTGCCAGCAGCTTAGCGATACAGGGGGCCGGCGGGGAGCTGTTTTTT. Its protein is CASSLAIQGAGGELFF. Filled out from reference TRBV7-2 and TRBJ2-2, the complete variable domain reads GAGVSQSPSNKVTEKGKDVELRCDPISGHTALYWYRQSLGQGLEFLIYFQGNSAPDKSGLPSDRFSAERTGGSVSTLTIQRTQQEDSAVYLCASSLAIQGAGGELFFGEGSRLTVL.

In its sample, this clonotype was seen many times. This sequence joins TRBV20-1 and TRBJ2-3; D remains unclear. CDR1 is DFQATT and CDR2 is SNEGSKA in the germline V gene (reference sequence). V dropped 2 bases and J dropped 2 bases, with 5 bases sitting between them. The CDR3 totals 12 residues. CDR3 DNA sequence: TGCAGTGCTAGACCAGTCACAGATACGCAGTATTTT. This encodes CSARPVTDTQYF.

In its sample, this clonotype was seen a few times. CDR3 protein: CSASFGYNEQFF. The CDR3, as DNA: TGCAGTGCTAGTTTCGGCTACAATGAGCAGTTCTTC. The V call is TRBV20-1, the J call TRBJ2-1, with D unclear. The CDR3 has 12 amino acids. Germline CDR1 is DFQATT and CDR2 is SNEGSKA (reference sequence). V lost 3 bases and J lost 3, with 6 bases in between.

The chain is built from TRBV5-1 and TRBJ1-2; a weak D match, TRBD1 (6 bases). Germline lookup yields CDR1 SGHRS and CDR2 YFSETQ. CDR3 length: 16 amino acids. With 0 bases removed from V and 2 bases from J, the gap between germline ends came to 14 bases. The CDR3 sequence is CASSLEVGGANYGYTF. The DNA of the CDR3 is TGCGCCAGCAGCTTGGAGGTCGGGGGCGCAAACTATGGCTACACCTTC.

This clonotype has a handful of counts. This CDR3 reads CASSFRGSSLHF. CDR3 DNA sequence: TGTGCCAGCAGTTTCCGTGGTTCGTCCCTCCACTTT. This rearrangement joins TRBV27 to TRBJ1-6; D gene uncertain. The CDR3 sequence is 12 residues long. The V gene's germline CDR1 is MNHEY and CDR2 SMNVEV (reference sequence). The germline V and J ends were trimmed by 3 bases and 14 bases, with 11 bases remaining between them.

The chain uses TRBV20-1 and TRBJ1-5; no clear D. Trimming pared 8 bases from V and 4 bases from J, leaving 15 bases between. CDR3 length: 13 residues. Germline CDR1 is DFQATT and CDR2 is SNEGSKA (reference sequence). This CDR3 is CSLQTCVNQPQHF. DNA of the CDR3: TGCAGTTTACAAACATGTGTGAATCAGCCCCAGCATTTT.

CDR3 sequence: CASSTWTAAGYEQYF. As DNA, the CDR3 is TGCGCCAGCAGCACCTGGACAGCCGCGGGGTACGAGCAGTACTTC. The chain has TRBV5-1 and TRBJ2-7; D may correspond to TRBD1 or TRBD2 (6 bases each). Trimming took off 4 bases at V and 4 bases at J, with 18 bases between the two ends. The CDR3 is made up of 15 amino acids. Germline assignment: CDR1 SGHRS and CDR2 YFSETQ.

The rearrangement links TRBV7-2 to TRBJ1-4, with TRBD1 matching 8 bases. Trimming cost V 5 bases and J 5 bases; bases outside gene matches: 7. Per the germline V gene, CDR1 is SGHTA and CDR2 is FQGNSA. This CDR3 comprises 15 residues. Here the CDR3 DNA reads TGTGCCAGCAGCCCCGGGGACAGGTGGAATGAAAAACTGTTTTTT. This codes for CASSPGDRWNEKLFF.

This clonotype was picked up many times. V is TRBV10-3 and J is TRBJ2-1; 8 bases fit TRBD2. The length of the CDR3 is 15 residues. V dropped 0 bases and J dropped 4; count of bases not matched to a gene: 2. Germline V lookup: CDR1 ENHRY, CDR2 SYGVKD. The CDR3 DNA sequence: TGTGCCATCAGTGAGTCGGGACTAGGTTACAATGAGCAGTTCTTC. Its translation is CAISESGLGYNEQFF.

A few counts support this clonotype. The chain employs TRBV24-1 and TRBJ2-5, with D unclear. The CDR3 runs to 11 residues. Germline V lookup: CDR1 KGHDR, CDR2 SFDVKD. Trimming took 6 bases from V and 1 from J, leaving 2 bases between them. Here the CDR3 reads CATSFQETQYF. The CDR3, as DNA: TGTGCCACCAGTTTCCAAGAGACCCAGTACTTC.

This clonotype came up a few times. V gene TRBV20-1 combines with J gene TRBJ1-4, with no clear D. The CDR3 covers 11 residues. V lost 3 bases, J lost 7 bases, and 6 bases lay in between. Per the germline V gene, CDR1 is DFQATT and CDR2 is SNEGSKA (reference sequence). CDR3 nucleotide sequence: TGCAGTGCTAGGGGAGTTGAAAAACTGTTTTTT. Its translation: CSARGVEKLFF.

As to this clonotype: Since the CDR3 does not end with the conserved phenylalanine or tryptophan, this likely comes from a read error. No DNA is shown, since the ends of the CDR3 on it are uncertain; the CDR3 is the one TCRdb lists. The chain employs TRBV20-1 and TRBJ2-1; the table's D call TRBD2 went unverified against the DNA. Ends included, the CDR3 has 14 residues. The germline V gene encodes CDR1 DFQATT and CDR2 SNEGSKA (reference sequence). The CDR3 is CSADTGTSGNEHFS.

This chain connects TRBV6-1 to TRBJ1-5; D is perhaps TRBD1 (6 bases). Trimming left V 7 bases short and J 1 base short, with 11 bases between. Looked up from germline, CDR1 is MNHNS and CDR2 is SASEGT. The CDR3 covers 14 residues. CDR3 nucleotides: TGTGCCAGCAACCTAGGACAGAGCAATCAGCCCCAGCATTTT. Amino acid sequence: CASNLGQSNQPQHF.

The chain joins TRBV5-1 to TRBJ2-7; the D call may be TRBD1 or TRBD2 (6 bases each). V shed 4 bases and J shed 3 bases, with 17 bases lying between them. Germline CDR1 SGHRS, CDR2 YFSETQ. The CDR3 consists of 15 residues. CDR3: CASSRETGRLYEQYF. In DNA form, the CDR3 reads TGCGCCAGCAGCCGGGAGACAGGCAGACTCTACGAGCAGTACTTC. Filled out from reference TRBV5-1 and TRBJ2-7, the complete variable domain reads KAGVTQTPRYLIKTRGQQVTLSCSPISGHRSVSWYQQTPGQGLQFLFEYFSETQRNKGNFPGRFSGRQFSNSRSEMNVSTLELGDSALYLCASSRETGRLYEQYFGPGTRLTVT.

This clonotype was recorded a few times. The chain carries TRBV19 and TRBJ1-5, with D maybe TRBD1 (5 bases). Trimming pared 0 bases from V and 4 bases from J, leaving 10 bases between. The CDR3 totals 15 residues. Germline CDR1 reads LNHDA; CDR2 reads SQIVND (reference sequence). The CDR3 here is CASSIDRVINQPQHF. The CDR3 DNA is TGTGCCAGTAGTATAGACAGGGTCATAAATCAGCCCCAGCATTTT. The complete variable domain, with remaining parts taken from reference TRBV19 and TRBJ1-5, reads DGGITQSPKYLFRKEGQNVTLSCEQNLNHDAMYWYRQDPGQGLRLIYYSQIVNDFQKGDIAEGYSVSREKKESFPLTVTSAQKNPTAFYLCASSIDRVINQPQHFGDGTRLSIL.

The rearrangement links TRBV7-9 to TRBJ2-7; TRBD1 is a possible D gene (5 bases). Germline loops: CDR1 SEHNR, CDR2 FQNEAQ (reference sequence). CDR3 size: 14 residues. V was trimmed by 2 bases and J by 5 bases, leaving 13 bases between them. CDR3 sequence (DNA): TGTGCCAGCAGCTTATATGTCAGGGCGGACGAGCAGTACTTC. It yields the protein CASSLYVRADEQYF.

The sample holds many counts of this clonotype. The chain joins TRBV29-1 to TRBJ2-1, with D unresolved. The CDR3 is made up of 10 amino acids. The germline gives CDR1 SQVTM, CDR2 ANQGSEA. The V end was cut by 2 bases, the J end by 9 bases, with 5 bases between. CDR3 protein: CSVEQFEQFF. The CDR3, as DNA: TGCAGCGTTGAACAGTTTGAGCAGTTCTTC.

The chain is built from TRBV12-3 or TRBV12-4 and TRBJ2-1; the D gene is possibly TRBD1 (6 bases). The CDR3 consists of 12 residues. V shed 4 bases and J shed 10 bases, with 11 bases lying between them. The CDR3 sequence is CASSWTVPEQFF. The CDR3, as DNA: TGTGCCAGCAGTTGGACAGTCCCGGAGCAGTTCTTC.

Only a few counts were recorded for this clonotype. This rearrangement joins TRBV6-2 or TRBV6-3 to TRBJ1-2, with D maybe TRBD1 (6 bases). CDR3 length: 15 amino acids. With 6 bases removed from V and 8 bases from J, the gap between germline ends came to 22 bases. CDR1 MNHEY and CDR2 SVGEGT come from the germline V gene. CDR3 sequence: CASSRTYRQDTGYTF. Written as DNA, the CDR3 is TGTGCCAGCAGCCGAACCTATAGACAGGATACGGGCTACACCTTC.